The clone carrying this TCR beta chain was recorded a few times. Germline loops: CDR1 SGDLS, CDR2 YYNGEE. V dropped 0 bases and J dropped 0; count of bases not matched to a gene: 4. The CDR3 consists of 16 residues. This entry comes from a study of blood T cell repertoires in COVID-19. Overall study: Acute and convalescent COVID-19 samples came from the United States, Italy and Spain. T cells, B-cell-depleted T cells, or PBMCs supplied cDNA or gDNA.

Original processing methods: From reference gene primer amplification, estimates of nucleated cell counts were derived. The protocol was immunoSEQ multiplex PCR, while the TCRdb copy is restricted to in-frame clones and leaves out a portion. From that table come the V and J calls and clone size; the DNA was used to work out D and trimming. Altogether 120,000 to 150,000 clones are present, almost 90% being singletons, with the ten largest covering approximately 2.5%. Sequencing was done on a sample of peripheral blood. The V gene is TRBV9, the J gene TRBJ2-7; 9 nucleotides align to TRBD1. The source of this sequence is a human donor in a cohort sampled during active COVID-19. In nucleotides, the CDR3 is TGTGCCAGCAGCGTAGCTACAGGGGGCTTCTCCTACGAGCAGTACTTC. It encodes CASSVATGGFSYEQYF.